Below are 5 T cell receptor beta chains sequenced from a single sample in a study of blood T cell repertoires in COVID-19. Some clones are missing from TCRdb's copy, which holds only in-frame ones; the method was immunoSEQ multiplex PCR. Of roughly 130,000 clones in the sample, roughly 80% were seen once. The sample taken for sequencing was peripheral blood. The source is a woman older than 75 with acute or convalescent COVID-19.

This sequence joins TRBV2 and TRBJ1-6; D is uncertain. Germline-derived CDR1 and CDR2 are SNHLY and FYNNEI. The CDR3 is 13 amino acids. V was clipped by 8 bases and J by 3 bases, with 8 bases between them. Here the CDR3 DNA reads TGTGCCAGCCGACAAGACTATAATTCACCCCTCCACTTT. This codes for CASRQDYNSPLHF.

The genes are TRBV5-1 and TRBJ2-3; 7 bases are a match to TRBD2. Germline lookup yields CDR1 SGHRS and CDR2 YFSETQ. This CDR3 spans 16 amino acids. J was trimmed by 6 bases and V by 4 bases; bases with no gene match: 14. The CDR3 DNA follows: TGCGCCAGCAGCCCCGTAGCGGCGGGGGAACGCGATACGCAGTATTTT. Its protein is CASSPVAAGERDTQYF. The full variable domain, in which reference TRBV5-1 and TRBJ2-3 provide the parts outside the CDR3, is KAGVTQTPRYLIKTRGQQVTLSCSPISGHRSVSWYQQTPGQGLQFLFEYFSETQRNKGNFPGRFSGRQFSNSRSEMNVSTLELGDSALYLCASSPVAAGERDTQYFGPGTRLTVL.

This sequence joins TRBV27 and TRBJ1-5, with 7 bases matching TRBD1. The trim removed 2 bases at V and 5 bases at J, leaving 0 bases unmatched. The germline gives CDR1 MNHEY, CDR2 SMNVEV (reference sequence). The CDR3 loop spans 13 amino acids. The CDR3 protein is CASSLRGHQPQHF. The DNA of the CDR3 is TGTGCCAGCAGTTTAAGGGGGCATCAGCCCCAGCATTTT.

The chain joins TRBV18 to TRBJ2-7, with D tentatively TRBD1 (5 bases). Per the germline V gene, CDR1 is KGHSH and CDR2 is LQKENI. Trimming stripped 3 bases from V and 5 bases from J, with 8 bases between. The CDR3 runs to 12 residues. CDR3 loop: CASSPVTDEQYF. The CDR3 DNA is TGTGCCAGCTCACCGGTGACAGACGAGCAGTACTTC.

V usage is TRBV7-9 and J usage is TRBJ2-1; 13 bases map to TRBD2. This CDR3 has 17 residues. Germline trimming cut 5 bases from V and 6 bases from J; bases unmatched to any gene: 10. CDR1 and CDR2 (germline): SEHNR, FQNEAQ (reference sequence). As DNA, the CDR3 is TGTGCCAGCAGCCCACTCCTCCGACTAGCGGGGGGCAATGAGCAGTTCTTC. Translation: CASSPLLRLAGGNEQFF.